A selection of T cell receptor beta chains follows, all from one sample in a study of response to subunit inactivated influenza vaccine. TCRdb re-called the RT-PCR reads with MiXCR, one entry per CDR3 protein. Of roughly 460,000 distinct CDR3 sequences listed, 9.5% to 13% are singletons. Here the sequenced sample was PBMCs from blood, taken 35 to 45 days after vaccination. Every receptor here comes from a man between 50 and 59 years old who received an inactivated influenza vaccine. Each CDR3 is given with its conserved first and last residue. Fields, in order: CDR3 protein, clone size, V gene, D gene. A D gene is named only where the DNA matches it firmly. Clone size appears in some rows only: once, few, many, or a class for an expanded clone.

CDR3: CASSLGSGNYGYTF; size: many; V: TRBV28; D: -
CDR3: CASCGENEQFF; size: few; V: TRBV12-3/TRBV12-4; D: -
CDR3: CASSLARPATEAFF; size: -; V: TRBV7-2; D: -
CDR3: CASSQAFGFNTGELFF; size: -; V: TRBV4-2; D: -
CDR3: CASSLVRTGGSGNYGYTF; size: -; V: TRBV7-9; D: TRBD1
CDR3: CASAAGETQYF; size: -; V: TRBV5-6; D: -
CDR3: CASSIQGFADTQYF; size: -; V: TRBV19; D: -
CDR3: CASSLVMAVNQPQHF; size: few; V: TRBV7-4; D: -
CDR3: CASSLAPSGANVLTF; size: once; V: TRBV7-8; D: -
CDR3: CASSLTLARFYNEQFF; size: -; V: TRBV7-9; D: TRBD2
CDR3: CASSARPRTASYEQYF; size: -; V: TRBV11-2; D: -
CDR3: CASSQATNTGELFF; size: few; V: TRBV6-1; D: -
CDR3: CSVGGGQNNEQFF; size: -; V: TRBV29-1; D: -
CDR3: CASRRTGDTGELFF; size: -; V: TRBV12-3/TRBV12-4; D: TRBD1
CDR3: CASSLILLGMYTGELFF; size: few; V: TRBV7-9; D: -
CDR3: CASTRGLIREQFF; size: many; V: TRBV2; D: -
CDR3: CASRDRGAYEQYF; size: -; V: TRBV7-2; D: -
CDR3: CASSLGLAINEQFF; size: -; V: TRBV12-3/TRBV12-4; D: -
CDR3: CASPDFYGYTF; size: -; V: TRBV30; D: -
CDR3: CASSLAQYGLLTYEQYF; size: few; V: TRBV7-2; D: -
CDR3: CASSLGRSEAFF; size: few; V: TRBV5-1; D: -
CDR3: CASSQVGVRGTEAFF; size: many; V: TRBV4-2; D: -